Presented here are 2 T cell receptor beta chains from one specimen sequenced in a study of T cells in Graves' hyperthyroidism and ophthalmopathy. What was amplified from RNA transcripts were TCR beta CDR3 regions. An initial round of RT-PCR targeting the TCR CDR3 relied on the HTBI primer set. In TCRdb, the multiplex PCR reads were re-called with MiXCR into one record per CDR3 protein. This table has some 300,000 distinct CDR3 sequences, approximately 19% appearing once. Sequenced sample: blood. These receptors all stem from a man aged 50-59 years with Graves' ophthalmopathy.

Many counts were recorded for this clonotype. This rearrangement joins TRBV30 to TRBJ1-2; D might be TRBD1 (6 bases). The ends were cut back, 0 bases at V and 8 bases at J, with 16 bases in the middle. The CDR3 totals 14 residues. Germline lookup yields CDR1 GTSNPN and CDR2 SVGIG (reference sequence). The DNA for the CDR3 is TGTGCCTGGAGTGTAGGGTCGGACAGTCCGGGCTACACCTTC. Amino acid sequence: CAWSVGSDSPGYTF.

The V call is TRBV28, the J call TRBJ1-1; D call uncertain. V was cut by 2 bases and J by 4 bases, with 5 bases left in between. The CDR3 runs 12 residues. Germline CDR1 reads MDHEN; CDR2 reads SYDVKM. The CDR3 protein is CASSLLGTEAFF. The CDR3, as DNA: TGTGCCAGCAGTTTACTTGGCACTGAAGCTTTCTTT.